These 10 T cell receptor beta chains originate from one sample sequenced in a study of blood T cell repertoires in COVID-19. The repertoire was sequenced with immunoSEQ multiplex PCR; TCRdb's copy has only in-frame clones and lacks some. The table lists fewer than 350,000 clones, around 88% of them singletons. The specimen was PBMCs or T cells enriched from blood (not recorded which). The receptors here all came from a middle-aged woman who had recovered from COVID-19.

The V and J genes are TRBV5-4 and TRBJ2-2; weak D call: TRBD1 (5 bases). Germline CDR1 is SGHNT and CDR2 is YYREEE (reference sequence). Trimming stripped 4 bases from V and 6 bases from J, with 10 bases between. The CDR3 spans 13 residues. The DNA for the CDR3 is TGTGCCAGCAGCCACACAGGTTCCGGGGAGCTGTTTTTT. This sequence encodes CASSHTGSGELFF.

This chain joins TRBV11-2 and TRBJ1-3, with a tentative D call TRBD1 (6 bases). V was trimmed by 5 bases and J by 4 bases, leaving 9 bases between them. Germline V lookup: CDR1 SGHAT, CDR2 FQNNGV. The CDR3 contains 13 residues. DNA of the CDR3: TGTGCCAGCAGCAGGACAGAAGGAAACACCATATATTTT. It is translated as CASSRTEGNTIYF.

The chain employs TRBV9 and TRBJ1-2; perhaps TRBD1 as D (6 bases). The V gene's germline CDR1 is SGDLS and CDR2 YYNGEE. The CDR3 spans 14 residues. Trimming removed 3 bases at V and 5 bases at J, with 14 bases between. CDR3 DNA: TGTGCCAGCAGCGAGGGGCAGGGGAGATATGGCTACACCTTC. Translating gives CASSEGQGRYGYTF.

The chain uses TRBV5-1 and TRBJ2-3, with D possibly being TRBD1 (6 bases). Trimming took 4 bases from V and 0 from J, leaving 15 bases between them. This CDR3 is 16 amino acids long. Germline CDR1 reads SGHRS; CDR2 reads YFSETQ. The DNA for the CDR3 is TGCGCCAGCAGCCCGATGACAGGACCTAGCACAGATACGCAGTATTTT. It translates to CASSPMTGPSTDTQYF.

The CDR3 coding sequence is TGTGCCAGCAGCGTGACGGGAGAAAGAGACAATGAGCAGTTCTTC. This translates into CASSVTGERDNEQFF. The chain is built from TRBV9 and TRBJ2-1, with D possibly matching TRBD2 (6 bases). This CDR3 spans 15 amino acids. Trimming left V 2 bases short and J 5 bases short, with 14 bases between. The germline V gene encodes CDR1 SGDLS and CDR2 YYNGEE.

This chain joins TRBV6-5 and TRBJ1-2, with no clear D. V lost 5 bases and J 4 bases, leaving 11 bases between the germline ends. This CDR3 is built from 13 residues. Germline CDR1 reads MNHEY; CDR2 reads SVGAGI. CDR3 bases: TGTGCCAGCAGTCAGGCATCCCCCTATGGCTACACCTTC. It encodes CASSQASPYGYTF.

The chain has TRBV5-1 and TRBJ1-2; TRBD1 matches at 8 bases. V shed 4 bases, J shed 4 bases, and the junction held 6 bases outside the gene matches. CDR1 SGHRS and CDR2 YFSETQ come from the germline V gene. The CDR3 is 14 amino acids. The CDR3 DNA reads as TGCGCCAGCAGCCCCGGGCAGGGGGCCTATGGCTACACCTTC. Encoded protein: CASSPGQGAYGYTF.

The chain carries TRBV7-2 and TRBJ2-7; 8 positions agree with TRBD1. V lost 8 bases and J lost 3; bases outside the gene matches: 3. This CDR3 has 12 amino acids. Looked up from germline, CDR1 is SGHTA and CDR2 is FQGNSA. CDR3 coding DNA: TGTGCCAGCGGACAGGGTATCTACGAGCAGTACTTC. Translating gives CASGQGIYEQYF.

The CDR3, as DNA: TGCGCCAGCAGCCAAGGTTCGACAGGGGTATGGGGCACTGAAGCTTTCTTT. It yields the protein CASSQGSTGVWGTEAFF. V and J are TRBV5-1 and TRBJ1-1; 8 bases are a match to TRBD1. The CDR3 runs to 17 residues. The ends lost 4 bases at V and 4 bases at J; junction bases unmatched: 15. Per germline, CDR1 SGHRS and CDR2 YFSETQ.

The chain recombines TRBV19 with TRBJ2-5, with TRBD2 as a possible D gene (5 bases). Deletions cut 5 bases from V and 5 bases from J, with 24 bases between. The length of the CDR3 is 17 residues. Per the germline V gene, CDR1 is LNHDA and CDR2 is SQIVND (reference sequence). The CDR3: CASSPRWETSGEETQYF. The CDR3 region has the DNA TGTGCCAGTAGTCCCCGGTGGGAAACTAGTGGAGAGGAGACCCAGTACTTC. The entire variable domain, with the rest obtained from reference TRBV19 and TRBJ2-5, is as follows: DGGITQSPKYLFRKEGQNVTLSCEQNLNHDAMYWYRQDPGQGLRLIYYSQIVNDFQKGDIAEGYSVSREKKESFPLTVTSAQKNPTAFYLCASSPRWETSGEETQYFGPGTRLLVL.